What follows describes a single T cell receptor (beta chain). This clone was picked up a small number of times. Its antigen remains unidentified. Per-base qualities were not stored, and no clone one base away is much larger. The library was made by the immunoSEQ multiplex PCR assay. Held by TCRdb, this immuneACCESS table contains in-frame sequences only and omits some clones. Under half of the omission traces to an unresolved V gene where checked; the cause of the rest is unknown. This sample holds some 62,000 clones; about 80% were observed only once. The ten largest clones add up to approximately 4.4% of the sample. The data were obtained in a study of radiotherapy plus CTLA-4 blockade in lung cancer (dated by TCRdb to the late 2010s). With regard to the full study: Objective responses were observed in approximately 18% of enrolled patients, and disease control was achieved in 30% to 40%. What the authors observed across the whole study: The strongest predictors of response were reported to be early dynamic shifts in blood T cell clones along with a rise in serum interferon-beta following radiation. After treatment with radiotherapy and ipilimumab, TCR clones that came from tumors expanded in the peripheral blood.

In this study, focal radiation therapy paired with CTLA-4 blockade (ipilimumab) was tested in patients who had chemo-refractory metastatic non-small-cell lung cancer. At the junction V is shortened by 5 bases and J by 8 bases, with 13 bases in between. For CDR1 and CDR2, the germline V gene (reference sequence) lists MNHEY and SMNVEV. The CDR3 covers 13 residues, taking in both the cysteine and the phenylalanine. Only the CDR3 DNA is retained, 39 bases long and in frame from the first base. Recombination linked TRBV27 to TRBJ1-5; a weak D assignment points to TRBD1 (6 bases agree). The receptor comes from a human donor with non-small cell lung cancer who had a complete response to radiotherapy plus ipilimumab. Sequenced here: peripheral blood, sampled from a patient treated with radiotherapy plus ipilimumab. The CDR3: CASSRTVREPQHF. The sequence in DNA is TGTGCCAGCAGTCGGACAGTTCGGGAGCCCCAGCATTTT.